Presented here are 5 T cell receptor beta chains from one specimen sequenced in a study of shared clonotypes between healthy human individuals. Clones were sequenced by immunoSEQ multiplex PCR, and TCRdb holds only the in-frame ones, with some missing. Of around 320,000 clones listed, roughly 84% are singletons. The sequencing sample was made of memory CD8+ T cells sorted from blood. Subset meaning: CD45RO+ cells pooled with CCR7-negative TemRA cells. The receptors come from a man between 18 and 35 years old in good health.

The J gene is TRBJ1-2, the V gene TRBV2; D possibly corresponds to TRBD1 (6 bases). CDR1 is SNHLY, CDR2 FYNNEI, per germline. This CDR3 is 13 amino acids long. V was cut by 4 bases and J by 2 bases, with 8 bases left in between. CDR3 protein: CASSGTENYGYTF. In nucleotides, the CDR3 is TGTGCCAGCAGTGGGACAGAAAACTATGGCTACACCTTC. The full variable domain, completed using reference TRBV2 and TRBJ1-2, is EPEVTQTPSHQVTQMGQEVILRCVPISNHLYFYWYRQILGQKVEFLVSFYNNEISEKSEIFDDQFSVERPDGSNFTLKIRSTKLEDSAMYFCASSGTENYGYTFGSGTRLTVV.

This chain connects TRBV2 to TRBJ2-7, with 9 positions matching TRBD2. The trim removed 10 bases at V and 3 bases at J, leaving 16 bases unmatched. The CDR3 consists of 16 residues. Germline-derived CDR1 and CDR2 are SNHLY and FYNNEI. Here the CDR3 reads CATPGISGSELYEQYF. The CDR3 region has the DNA TGTGCCACCCCGGGGATTAGCGGGAGTGAGCTCTACGAGCAGTACTTC.

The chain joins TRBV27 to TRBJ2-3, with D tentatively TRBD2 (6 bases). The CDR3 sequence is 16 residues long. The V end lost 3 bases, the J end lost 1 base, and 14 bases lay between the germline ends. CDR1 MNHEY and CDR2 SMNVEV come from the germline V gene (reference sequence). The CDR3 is CASSFLRASGTDTQYF. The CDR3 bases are TGTGCCAGCAGTTTTCTCCGTGCTAGCGGCACAGATACGCAGTATTTT.

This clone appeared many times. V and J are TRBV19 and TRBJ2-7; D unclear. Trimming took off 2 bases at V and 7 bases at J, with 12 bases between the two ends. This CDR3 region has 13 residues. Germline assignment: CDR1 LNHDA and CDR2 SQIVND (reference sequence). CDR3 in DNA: TGTGCCAGTAGTATAATGTCTCTCGAGGAGCAGTACTTC. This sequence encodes CASSIMSLEEQYF.

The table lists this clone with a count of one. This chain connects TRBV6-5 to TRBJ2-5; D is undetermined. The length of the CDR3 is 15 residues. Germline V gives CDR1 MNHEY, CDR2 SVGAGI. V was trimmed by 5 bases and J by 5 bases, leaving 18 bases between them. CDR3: CASSPSDAFGETQYF. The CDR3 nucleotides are TGTGCCAGCAGTCCATCGGACGCATTCGGGGAGACCCAGTACTTC.